Listed here are 18 T cell receptor beta chains from one sample, sequenced in a study of beta chain features in type 1 diabetes. The study reverse transcribed the entire isolated RNA, so it sequenced expressed TCRB transcripts. Sequenced by immunoSEQ multiplex PCR; TCRdb stores in-frame clones only, minus some. Seen here are 680,000 or so clones, 15% observed once, and the top ten hold about 0.093%. Material for sequencing was naive CD4+ T cells from blood. The receptors were gathered from a man between 18 and 35 years old in good health.

V is TRBV29-1 and J is TRBJ2-2, with TRBD2 identical over 7 bases. The germline V gene has CDR1 SQVTM and CDR2 ANQGSEA. There are 15 residues in the CDR3. With V trimmed by 7 bases and J by 0 bases, 8 bases remained unmatched. CDR3 bases: TGCAGCGCCTCGCGGGGGAATTCGAACACCGGGGAGCTGTTTTTT. Protein: CSASRGNSNTGELFF.

This clone has ten or more counts. The CDR3 coding sequence is TGTGCCATCAGTGGGGACAGGCCCTACGAGCAGTACTTC. As protein: CAISGDRPYEQYF. J is TRBJ2-7 and V is TRBV10-3; 8 nucleotides align to TRBD1. Germline CDR1 ENHRY, CDR2 SYGVKD. V trimming: 4 bases; J trimming: 2 bases; junction bases outside the gene matches: 1. This CDR3 is built from 13 residues.

This clone was observed a few times. This chain links TRBV7-2 with TRBJ2-7; D remains unclear. V lost 0 bases and J 1 base, leaving 7 bases between the germline ends. The CDR3 is 14 residues long. Per germline, CDR1 SGHTA and CDR2 FQGNSA. CDR3 DNA: TGTGCCAGCAGCTTAGCACAGCTATCCTACGAGCAGTACTTC. This codes for CASSLAQLSYEQYF.

The chain joins TRBV15 to TRBJ2-5; 11 bases align to TRBD2. Germline CDR1 and CDR2: LNHNV and YYDKDF (reference sequence). The CDR3 covers 15 residues. V gave up 6 bases and J gave up 1 base; unmatched junction bases: 4. The CDR3 protein is CATRPGTSGQETQYF. DNA of the CDR3: TGTGCCACCAGGCCCGGGACTAGCGGCCAAGAGACCCAGTACTTC.

In this sample, this clone turned up a few times. This chain uses TRBV7-2 with TRBJ2-1, with D unresolved. CDR3 size: 13 residues. V lost 0 bases and J lost 15, with 15 bases in between. From germline, CDR1 is SGHTA and CDR2 FQGNSA. In DNA, the CDR3 is TGTGCCAGCAGCTTAGCGCGAGACCAATTGGGGTTCTTC. Translated, it gives CASSLARDQLGFF.

This clone was seen only a few times. The chain links TRBV29-1 to TRBJ1-5; tentatively, D is TRBD1 (6 bases). V was pared by 4 bases and J by 2 bases, with 12 bases between. Per the germline V gene, CDR1 is SQVTM and CDR2 is ANQGSEA. This CDR3 is built from 14 residues. The CDR3 DNA is TGCAGCGTTGGGGGGGGCAGGGGCAATCAGCCCCAGCATTTT. Encoded protein: CSVGGGRGNQPQHF.

The rearrangement links TRBV14 to TRBJ2-5, with D hard to call. The CDR3 runs 16 residues. The germline V gene has CDR1 SGHDN and CDR2 FVKESK. Deletions cut 0 bases from V and 1 base from J, with 12 bases between. The CDR3 spells CASSQERMTLQETQYF. In nucleotides, the CDR3 is TGTGCCAGCAGCCAAGAAAGGATGACACTCCAAGAGACCCAGTACTTC. Together with reference TRBV14 and TRBJ2-5, the CDR3 gives the full variable domain: EAGVTQFPSHSVIEKGQTVTLRCDPISGHDNLYWYRRVMGKEIKFLLHFVKESKQDESGMPNNRFLAERTGGTYSTLKVQPAELEDSGVYFCASSQERMTLQETQYFGPGTRLLVL.

The CDR3 region has the DNA TGTGCCAGCAGCTCCAGGGGTGCCGAGCAGTACTTC. Amino acids: CASSSRGAEQYF. The chain combines TRBV21-1 with TRBJ2-7; whether TRBD1, the table's D call, matches the DNA was not checked. TRBV21-1 is a listed pseudogene. The CDR3 is made up of 12 amino acids.

As DNA, the CDR3 is TGTGCCAGTAGTATAGCTCCAGGGGCCAACAGAAACATTCAGTACTTC. Translating gives CASSIAPGANRNIQYF. V gene TRBV19 combines with J gene TRBJ2-4, with D perhaps matching TRBD1 (6 bases). The ends were cut back, 1 base at V and 6 bases at J, with 16 bases in the middle. CDR1 and CDR2 from the germline V gene are LNHDA and SQIVND (reference sequence). The CDR3 totals 16 residues.

This clone was seen a handful of times. V and J are TRBV27 and TRBJ2-7, with D perhaps being TRBD1 or TRBD2 (5 bases each). The CDR3 runs 17 residues. The ends were cut back, 4 bases at V and 2 bases at J, with 21 bases in the middle. CDR1 MNHEY and CDR2 SMNVEV come from the germline V gene (reference sequence). CDR3 in DNA: TGTGCCAGCAGTTCTATACATACCGGGACCGAGACCTACGAGCAGTACTTC. It specifies CASSSIHTGTETYEQYF.

The chain carries TRBV29-1 and TRBJ2-7; D is unclear. The CDR3 extends over 12 amino acids. The germline V and J ends were trimmed by 3 bases and 2 bases, with 8 bases remaining between them. Germline CDR1 reads SQVTM; CDR2 reads ANQGSEA. CDR3 in DNA: TGCAGCGTTGAGCACTCCACCTACGAGCAGTACTTC. It translates to CSVEHSTYEQYF.

The V call is TRBV9, the J call TRBJ1-1; D is possibly TRBD1 (5 bases). This CDR3 has 15 amino acids. V lost 3 bases and J 0 bases, leaving 12 bases between the germline ends. Looked up from germline, CDR1 is SGDLS and CDR2 is YYNGEE. This chain's CDR3 is CASSASTGVNTEAFF. CDR3 in DNA: TGTGCCAGCAGCGCCTCGACGGGGGTGAACACTGAAGCTTTCTTT.

The chain uses TRBV19 and TRBJ1-1, with a tentative D call TRBD1 (5 bases). The germline V and J ends were trimmed by 6 bases and 0 bases, with 11 bases remaining between them. The CDR3 runs 14 residues. The germline gives CDR1 LNHDA, CDR2 SQIVND (reference sequence). The CDR3 protein is CASSRREVNTEAFF. The CDR3, as DNA: TGTGCCAGTAGCCGCAGGGAGGTGAACACTGAAGCTTTCTTT.

Only a few counts were recorded for this clone. This chain connects TRBV9 to TRBJ2-1, with no clear D. Trimming stripped 4 bases from V and 9 bases from J, with 11 bases between. The V gene's germline CDR1 is SGDLS and CDR2 YYNGEE. This CDR3 spans 12 amino acids. The CDR3 sequence is CASSPSSGEQFF. In DNA, the CDR3 is TGTGCCAGCAGCCCCTCTTCCGGTGAGCAGTTCTTC.

The chain carries TRBV28 and TRBJ2-7; 7 bases match TRBD2. Unmatched junction bases numbered 10, after V lost 8 bases and J lost 3 bases. The V gene's germline CDR1 is MDHEN and CDR2 SYDVKM. The CDR3 spans 14 residues. CDR3 residues: CASEGRVAGYEQYF. The CDR3 bases are TGTGCCAGCGAAGGACGGGTAGCGGGCTACGAGCAGTACTTC.

The chain links TRBV18 to TRBJ1-5; TRBD1 agrees at 8 bases. CDR1 is KGHSH, CDR2 LQKENI, per germline. Trimming took 6 bases from V and 0 from J; bases not matched to a gene: 10. The CDR3 runs 17 residues. CDR3 residues: CASSQSRTGISNQPQHF. As DNA, the CDR3 is TGTGCCAGCTCCCAGAGTCGGACAGGGATTAGCAATCAGCCCCAGCATTTT.

This clone was picked up a small number of times. The chain is built from TRBV5-1 and TRBJ2-5; 7 positions match TRBD1. This CDR3 has 13 residues. J lost 3 bases, V lost 2 bases, and 1 base had no gene match. The germline gives CDR1 SGHRS, CDR2 YFSETQ. CDR3 sequence reads: CASSFTGEETQYF. The CDR3 coding sequence is TGCGCCAGCAGCTTCACAGGGGAAGAGACCCAGTACTTC.

The CDR3 is CASSDRDRTGNEQFF. The CDR3 nucleotides read TGTGCCAGCAGCGACCGGGACAGGACAGGGAATGAGCAGTTCTTC. V and J are TRBV7-9 and TRBJ2-1; 8 nucleotides match TRBD1. V lost 5 bases and J lost 7; bases outside the gene matches: 10. The CDR3 totals 15 residues. Germline V gene data show CDR1 as SEHNR and CDR2 as FQNEAQ (reference sequence).